These 20 T cell receptor beta chains originate from one sample sequenced in a study of T cell responses to AZD1222 COVID-19 vaccine. Using immunoSEQ multiplex PCR, the repertoire was profiled, and TCRdb retains in-frame clones only, with some absent. The data contain 100,000 to 150,000 clones, around 86% of them singletons. Sequenced here: peripheral blood, sampled on day 0 of AZD1222 vaccination. The receptors originated from an adult in good health.

This rearrangement joins TRBV4-1 to TRBJ1-2; no reliable D call. V shed 1 base and J shed 7 bases, with 7 bases lying between them. Germline CDR1 MGHRA, CDR2 YSYEKL. This CDR3 comprises 12 residues. CDR3 sequence: CASSQGWGGYTF. The CDR3 nucleotides read TGCGCCAGCAGCCAAGGGTGGGGTGGCTACACCTTC.

This chain links TRBV18 with TRBJ2-7, with D perhaps TRBD1 (5 bases). Germline V lookup: CDR1 KGHSH, CDR2 LQKENI. V shed 5 bases and J shed 0 bases, with 11 bases lying between them. CDR3 length: 14 amino acids. The CDR3 is CASSAGSSSYEQYF. The CDR3 DNA is TGTGCCAGCTCAGCAGGGTCCAGCTCCTACGAGCAGTACTTC.

The V and J genes are TRBV7-6 and TRBJ1-1, with D maybe TRBD1 (6 bases). V lost 5 bases to trimming and J lost 5 bases, with 18 bases between them. The CDR3 is 15 residues long. Per the germline V gene, CDR1 is SGHVS and CDR2 is FNYEAQ. The CDR3 coding sequence is TGTGCCAGCAGCCCAGAAGAACAGGGTAGGACTGAAGCTTTCTTT. This gives the protein CASSPEEQGRTEAFF. The entire variable domain, with the rest obtained from reference TRBV7-6 and TRBJ1-1, is as follows: GAGVSQSPRYKVTKRGQDVALRCDPISGHVSLYWYRQALGQGPEFLTYFNYEAQQDKSGLPNDRFSAERPEGSISTLTIQRTEQRDSAMYRCASSPEEQGRTEAFFGQGTRLTVV.

V usage is TRBV3-1 (or the pseudogene TRBV3-2) and J usage is TRBJ2-3; TRBD2 is a possible D gene (5 bases). The CDR3 runs to 18 residues. The germline CDR1 and CDR2 sequences are LGHDT and YNNKEL (reference sequence). Trimming took 3 bases from V and 2 from J, leaving 21 bases between them. This chain's CDR3 is CASSQAPGIESYTDTQYF. CDR3 in DNA: TGTGCCAGCAGCCAGGCCCCGGGGATCGAGTCCTACACAGATACGCAGTATTTT.

V and J are TRBV5-1 and TRBJ1-1, with 9 bases aligning to TRBD1. The germline gives CDR1 SGHRS, CDR2 YFSETQ. The CDR3 runs 16 residues. Trimming cost V 4 bases and J 0 bases; bases outside gene matches: 7. CDR3 residues: CASSGDRAHLNTEAFF. The CDR3 DNA is TGCGCCAGCAGCGGGGACAGGGCCCACCTGAACACTGAAGCTTTCTTT.

The chain uses TRBV6-2 or TRBV6-3 and TRBJ2-3, with no clear D. Looked up from germline, CDR1 is MNHEY and CDR2 is SVGEGT. The CDR3 totals 15 residues. The V end was cut by 1 base, the J end by 0 bases, with 8 bases between. CDR3 coding DNA: TGTGCCAGCAGTTACTTGGGTCCAAGCACAGATACGCAGTATTTT. Translated: CASSYLGPSTDTQYF.

The genes are TRBV20-1 and TRBJ1-1; 8 bases agree with TRBD1. This CDR3 has 11 amino acids. Germline-derived CDR1 and CDR2 are DFQATT and SNEGSKA (reference sequence). V lost 4 bases and J lost 6; bases outside the gene matches: 1. This CDR3 is CSATQGAEAFF. The CDR3 region has the DNA TGCAGTGCTACACAGGGGGCTGAAGCTTTCTTT.

The chain uses TRBV5-6 and TRBJ1-5; TRBD1 agrees at 8 bases. This CDR3 has 15 amino acids. Looked up from germline, CDR1 is SGHDT and CDR2 is YYEEEE. V trimming: 2 bases; J trimming: 4 bases; junction bases outside the gene matches: 5. Written as DNA, the CDR3 is TGTGCCAGCAGCTTTTGGGACAGGACAAATCAGCCCCAGCATTTT. This sequence encodes CASSFWDRTNQPQHF.

This clone was counted a single time. The rearrangement joins TRBV11-2 to TRBJ1-2, with unresolved D. CDR3 length: 13 residues. Germline V gene sequence: CDR1 SGHAT, CDR2 FQNNGV. The V end lost 5 bases, the J end lost 4 bases, and 11 bases lay between the germline ends. For the CDR3, the DNA is TGTGCCAGCAGCCCCGACACCCTCTATGGCTACACCTTC. Its translation is CASSPDTLYGYTF.

The chain recombines TRBV2 with TRBJ2-1; D gene uncertain. The germline gives CDR1 SNHLY, CDR2 FYNNEI. This CDR3 spans 13 amino acids. With 6 bases removed from V and 8 bases from J, the gap between germline ends came to 14 bases. CDR3 DNA: TGTGCCAGCAGAGACCCTCGGGCGGATGAGCAGTTCTTC. Protein: CASRDPRADEQFF.

This chain joins TRBV19 and TRBJ1-6, with D perhaps TRBD1 (6 bases). Germline CDR1 reads LNHDA; CDR2 reads SQIVND (reference sequence). The CDR3 totals 14 residues. Trimming took off 6 bases at V and 7 bases at J, with 13 bases between the two ends. The CDR3 region is CASRSGVKNSPLHF. CDR3 DNA: TGTGCCAGTAGGTCAGGGGTGAAAAATTCACCCCTCCACTTT.

The chain recombines TRBV28 with TRBJ1-1, with 9 bases lining up with TRBD1. The CDR3 loop spans 12 amino acids. CDR1 MDHEN and CDR2 SYDVKM come from the germline V gene. Germline trimming cut 11 bases from V and 6 bases from J; bases unmatched to any gene: 7. Here the CDR3 reads CAGGTGLSEAFF. For the CDR3, the DNA is TGTGCCGGCGGGACAGGGCTTTCTGAAGCTTTCTTT.

The chain has TRBV19 and TRBJ2-3; tentative D call: TRBD2 (6 bases). This CDR3 has 17 amino acids. The germline V and J ends were trimmed by 5 bases and 0 bases, with 18 bases remaining between them. CDR1 and CDR2 from the germline V gene are LNHDA and SQIVND (reference sequence). The CDR3 DNA reads as TGTGCCAGTAGTGTGAATCGGGGGTTTTCTAGCACAGATACGCAGTATTTT. It yields the protein CASSVNRGFSSTDTQYF.

In DNA form, the CDR3 reads TGTGCCAGCAGTGGGGAAGCCGGGGAGCTGTTTTTT. Translated: CASSGEAGELFF. The chain employs TRBV2 and TRBJ2-2; no clear D gene. Deletions cut 4 bases from V and 6 bases from J, with 6 bases between. CDR1 and CDR2 from the germline V gene are SNHLY and FYNNEI. The CDR3 runs to 12 residues.

The gene calls are TRBV7-8 and TRBJ1-1; D gene unclear. CDR3 length: 12 amino acids. V shed 5 bases and J shed 2 bases, with 6 bases lying between them. The germline CDR1 and CDR2 sequences are SGHVS and FQNEAQ. This chain's CDR3 is CASSPKNTEAFF. For the CDR3, the DNA is TGTGCCAGCAGCCCAAAAAACACTGAAGCTTTCTTT.

Only a few counts were recorded for this clone. V is TRBV6-5 and J is TRBJ2-1; no definite D call. This CDR3 is 12 amino acids long. Trimming cost V 11 bases and J 8 bases, with 16 bases left between them. The germline CDR1 and CDR2 sequences are MNHEY and SVGAGI. Here the CDR3 DNA reads TGTGCCCCCAGGCCCGCGGTGGATGAGCAGTTCTTC. Its translation is CAPRPAVDEQFF.

The chain employs TRBV28 and TRBJ2-7; D is perhaps TRBD2 (6 bases). In germline, CDR1 is MDHEN, CDR2 SYDVKM. With 5 bases removed from V and 5 bases from J, the gap between germline ends came to 22 bases. This CDR3 comprises 16 residues. CDR3 bases: TGTGCCAGCAGTCCCCGAGGAGGAGGGGCGAGTAACGAGCAGTACTTC. It yields the protein CASSPRGGGASNEQYF.

The rearrangement uses TRBV6-1 and TRBJ1-1, with D perhaps TRBD1 (6 bases). Trimming stripped 3 bases from V and 1 base from J, with 9 bases between. Germline V gene data show CDR1 as MNHNS and CDR2 as SASEGT. The CDR3 loop spans 14 amino acids. In DNA, the CDR3 is TGTGCCAGCAGTGAGGCAGGGGCGAACACTGAAGCTTTCTTT. This encodes CASSEAGANTEAFF.

The chain couples TRBV19 to TRBJ1-2; 7 bases line up with TRBD1. The CDR3 totals 16 residues. V was pared by 5 bases and J by 5 bases, with 14 bases of the junction left unmatched. CDR1 and CDR2 (germline): LNHDA, SQIVND (reference sequence). Here the CDR3 DNA reads TGTGCCAGTAGTTACAACACAGGGGACCGAGGGTATGGCTACACCTTC. It translates to CASSYNTGDRGYGYTF.

V and J are TRBV7-9 and TRBJ1-1; possibly TRBD1 for D (5 bases). The ends were cut back, 6 bases at V and 5 bases at J, with 16 bases in the middle. Germline lookup yields CDR1 SEHNR and CDR2 FQNEAQ (reference sequence). CDR3 length: 14 residues. The CDR3 region is CASSRTPGSTEAFF. The CDR3 coding sequence is TGTGCCAGCAGTCGCACCCCAGGGAGTACTGAAGCTTTCTTT.